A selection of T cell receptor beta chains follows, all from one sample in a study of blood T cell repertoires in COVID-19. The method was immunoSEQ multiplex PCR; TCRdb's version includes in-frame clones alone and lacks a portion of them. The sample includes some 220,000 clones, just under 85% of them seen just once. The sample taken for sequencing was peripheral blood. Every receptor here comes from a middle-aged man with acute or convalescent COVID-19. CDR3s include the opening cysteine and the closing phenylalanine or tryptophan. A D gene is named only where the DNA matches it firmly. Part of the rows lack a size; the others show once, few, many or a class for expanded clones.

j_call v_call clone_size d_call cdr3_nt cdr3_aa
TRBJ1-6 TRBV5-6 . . TGTGCCAGCAGCTTGAGGCGACTCCCGGCGGATTCACCCCTCCACTTT CASSLRRLPADSPLHF
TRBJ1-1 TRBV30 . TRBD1 TGTGCCTGGAGTCCGGGACAGGGATCGGCTTTCTTT CAWSPGQGSAFF
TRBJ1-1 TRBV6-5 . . TGTGCCAGCAAAGTGCAGGGGAACACTGAAGCTTTCTTT CASKVQGNTEAFF
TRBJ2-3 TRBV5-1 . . TGCGCCAGCCGCGTCGATGTGTTCACAGATACGCAGTATTTT CASRVDVFTDTQYF
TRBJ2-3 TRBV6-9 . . TGTGCCAGCAGCCCCGAAGGGGAAAGCTCCCCAGATACGCAGTATTTT CASSPEGESSPDTQYF
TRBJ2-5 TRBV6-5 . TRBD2 TGTGCCAGCAGTTACGGGGGACTAGCGGGAGAGACCCAGTACTTC CASSYGGLAGETQYF
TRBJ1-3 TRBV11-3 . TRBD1 TGTGCCAGCAGCTTACTCCGGGACAGGGGGCGCGGAAACACCATATATTTT CASSLLRDRGRGNTIYF
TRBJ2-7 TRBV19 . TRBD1 TGTGCCAGTAGTAGGGACAGGGGGAGCGAGCAGTACTTC CASSRDRGSEQYF
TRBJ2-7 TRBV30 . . TGTGCCTGGAGTTACACCTACGAGCAGTACTTC CAWSYTYEQYF
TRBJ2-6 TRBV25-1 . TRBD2 TGTGCCAGCAGCAGCGGGAGTGGCGGGGCCAACGTCCTGACTTTC CASSSGSGGANVLTF
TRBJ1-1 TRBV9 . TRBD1 TGTGCCAGCAGCGTCGTAGGACAGGGCGGGACTGAAGCTTTCTTT CASSVVGQGGTEAFF
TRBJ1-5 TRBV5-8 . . TGTGCCAGCAGTTTTGACAGGTCCGGAGGTCAGCCCCAGCATTTT CASSFDRSGGQPQHF
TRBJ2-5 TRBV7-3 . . TGTGCCAGCTCTGGAGGAGCTCAAGAGACCCAGTACTTC CASSGGAQETQYF
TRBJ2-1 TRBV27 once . TGTGCCAGCAGTTTATCCCCGTACAATGAGCAGTTCTTC CASSLSPYNEQFF
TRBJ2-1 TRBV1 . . TGCACCAGCAGCCCGACGGGTAATGAGCAGTTCTTC CTSSPTGNEQFF
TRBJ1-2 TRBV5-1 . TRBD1 TGCGCCAGCGGCCCGGGACAGGGTTATGGCTACACCTTC CASGPGQGYGYTF
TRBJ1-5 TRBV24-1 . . TGTGCCACCAGTGATCCGACAGCCGCGGGGGATCAGCCCCAGCATTTT CATSDPTAAGDQPQHF
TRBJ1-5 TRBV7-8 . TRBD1 TGTGCCAGCAGCCTAACCGGGACAGTTAGGAGCCCCCAGCATTTT CASSLTGTVRSPQHF
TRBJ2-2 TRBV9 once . TGTGCCAGCAGCGTAGGTCTCCACACGGGTTCAGGAGGGAACACCGGGGAGCTGTTTTTT CASSVGLHTGSGGNTGELFF
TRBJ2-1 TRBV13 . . TGTGCCAGCAGCTTCTACGCCCCGGGGGGCCTGCCCCCCTACAATGAGCAGTTCTTC CASSFYAPGGLPPYNEQFF
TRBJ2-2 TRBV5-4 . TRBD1 TGTGCCAGCAGCTTGGGGACAGGGGCCGACACCGGGGAGCTGTTTTTT CASSLGTGADTGELFF
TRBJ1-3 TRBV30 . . TGTGCCTGGAGTCCAGGCCCTGGAAACACCATATATTTT CAWSPGPGNTIYF
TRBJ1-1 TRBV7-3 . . TGTGCCAGCAGCCAACACCTGAACACTGAAGCTTTCTTT CASSQHLNTEAFF
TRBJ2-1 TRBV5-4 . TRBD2 TGTGCCAGCAGCTTGGTAGCGGGAGGGACAGAGCAGTTCTTC CASSLVAGGTEQFF
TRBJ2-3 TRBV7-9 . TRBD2 TGTGCCAGCAGCGCGTGGTCCAGCGGGAGATACGCAGATACGCAGTATTTT CASSAWSSGRYADTQYF
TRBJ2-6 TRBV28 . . TGTGCCAGCAGTTTGGAGTCCTCTGGGGCCAACGTCCTGACTTTC CASSLESSGANVLTF
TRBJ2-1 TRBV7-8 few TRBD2 TGTGCCAGCAGCTTAGATTCCGGGCTAGCGGGGTCATACAATGAGCAGTTCTTC CASSLDSGLAGSYNEQFF
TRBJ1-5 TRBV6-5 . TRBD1 TGTGCCAGCAGCAAGACAGGGGTCAATCAGCCCCAGCATTTT CASSKTGVNQPQHF
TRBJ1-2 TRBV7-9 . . TGTGCCAGCAGCTTAGGATATGGGGGCTCTGGCTATGGCTACACCTTC CASSLGYGGSGYGYTF
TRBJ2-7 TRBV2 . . TGTGCCAGTAGAGGAGGCTTCTCCTACGAGCAGTACTTC CASRGGFSYEQYF
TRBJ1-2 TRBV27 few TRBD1 TGTGCCAGCAGCGCCCCGGGACAGGGGATGTTTGGCTACACCTTC CASSAPGQGMFGYTF
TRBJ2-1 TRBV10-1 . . TGCGCCAGCAGTCTCGCTCGAACCGGACTTAATGAGCAGTTCTTC CASSLARTGLNEQFF
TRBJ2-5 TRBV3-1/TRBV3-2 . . TGTGCCAGCAGCCAAGTTCGGGGTGGGCCCCAGTACTTC CASSQVRGGPQYF
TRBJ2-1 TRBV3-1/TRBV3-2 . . TGTGCCAGCAGCCAGCCTAGCGACAATGAGCAGTTCTTC CASSQPSDNEQFF
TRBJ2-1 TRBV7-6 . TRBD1 TGTGCCAGCAGCTCCACGGGACAGGGATCCGGTGAGCAGTTCTTC CASSSTGQGSGEQFF
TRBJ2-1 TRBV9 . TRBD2 TGTGCCAGCAGCTCCAGCGGGAGGAACTACAATGAGCAGTTCTTC CASSSSGRNYNEQFF
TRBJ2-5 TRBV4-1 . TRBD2 TGCGCCAGCGGAATAGCGGGACAAGAGACCCAGTACTTC CASGIAGQETQYF
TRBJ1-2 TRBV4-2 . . TGTGCCAGCAGCCGAGACGGGGAGGGCTACACCTTC CASSRDGEGYTF